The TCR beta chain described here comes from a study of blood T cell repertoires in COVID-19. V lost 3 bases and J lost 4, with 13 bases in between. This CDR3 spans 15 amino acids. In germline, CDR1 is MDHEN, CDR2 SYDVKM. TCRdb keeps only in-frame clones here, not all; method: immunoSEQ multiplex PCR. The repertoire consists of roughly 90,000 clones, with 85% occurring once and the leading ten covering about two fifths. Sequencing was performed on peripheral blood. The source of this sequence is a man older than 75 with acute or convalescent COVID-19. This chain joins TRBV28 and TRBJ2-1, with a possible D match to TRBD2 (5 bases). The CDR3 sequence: CASSFRLSLYNEQFF. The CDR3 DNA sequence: TGTGCCAGCAGTTTTCGACTATCCCTGTACAATGAGCAGTTCTTC.